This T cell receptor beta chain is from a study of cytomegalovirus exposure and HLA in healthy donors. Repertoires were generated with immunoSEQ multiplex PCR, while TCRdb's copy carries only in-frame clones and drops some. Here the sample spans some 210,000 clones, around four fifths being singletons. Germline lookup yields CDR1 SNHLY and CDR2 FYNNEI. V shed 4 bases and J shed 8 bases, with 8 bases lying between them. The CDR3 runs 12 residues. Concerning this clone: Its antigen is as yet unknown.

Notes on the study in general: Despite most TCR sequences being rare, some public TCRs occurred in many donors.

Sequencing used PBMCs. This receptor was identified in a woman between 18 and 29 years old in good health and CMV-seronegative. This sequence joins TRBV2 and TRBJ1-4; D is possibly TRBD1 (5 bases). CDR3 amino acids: CASSGDHEKLFF. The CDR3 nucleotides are TGTGCCAGCAGTGGGGACCACGAAAAACTGTTTTTT. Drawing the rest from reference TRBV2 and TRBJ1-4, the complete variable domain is EPEVTQTPSHQVTQMGQEVILRCVPISNHLYFYWYRQILGQKVEFLVSFYNNEISEKSEIFDDQFSVERPDGSNFTLKIRSTKLEDSAMYFCASSGDHEKLFFGSGTQLSVL.